A selection of T cell receptor beta chains follows, all from one sample in a study of stem cell transplantation in POMP-related autoinflammatory disease. Libraries were prepared by immunoSEQ multiplex PCR; TCRdb keeps only in-frame clonotypes and omits some of them. Of around 9,700 clones in the sample, approximately 90% are singletons; the top ten hold more than 2.5%. Source: CD8+ T cells from PBMCs, taken before stem cell transplantation. All receptors come from a human donor with POMP-related autoinflammation and immune dysregulation (PRAID). Each CDR3 is given with its conserved first and last residue. A D gene is named only where the DNA matches it firmly.

j_gene: TRBJ1-5
v_gene: TRBV6-1
d_gene: .
CDR3nt: TGTGCCAGCAGTGGGGACCGCGCTTATAGCAATCAGCCCCAGCATTTT
CDR3aa: CASSGDRAYSNQPQHF

j_gene: TRBJ2-1
v_gene: TRBV4-3
d_gene: .
CDR3nt: TGCGCCAGCAGCCGCAGGGGTGAGCAGTTCTTC
CDR3aa: CASSRRGEQFF

j_gene: TRBJ2-3
v_gene: TRBV9
d_gene: TRBD2
CDR3nt: TGTGCCAGCAGCATCACCGGACTAGCGGGGGATACGCAGTATTTT
CDR3aa: CASSITGLAGDTQYF

j_gene: TRBJ1-2
v_gene: TRBV9
d_gene: TRBD1
CDR3nt: TGTGCCAGCAGCGGACAGGGGGCTAACTATGGCTACACCTTC
CDR3aa: CASSGQGANYGYTF

j_gene: TRBJ2-1
v_gene: TRBV7-8
d_gene: TRBD2
CDR3nt: TGTGCCAGCAGCTTAGCTGAGAGCGGGAGTGGGGATGAGCAGTTCTTC
CDR3aa: CASSLAESGSGDEQFF

j_gene: TRBJ1-1
v_gene: TRBV27
d_gene: .
CDR3nt: TGTGCCAGCAGTTTGGGGGGGAGGACTGAAGCTTTCTTT
CDR3aa: CASSLGGRTEAFF

j_gene: TRBJ2-1
v_gene: TRBV5-1
d_gene: TRBD2
CDR3nt: TGCGCCAGCAGCTTGGGTTGGACTAGCGGGAGCAAGAGTGAGCAGTTCTTC
CDR3aa: CASSLGWTSGSKSEQFF

j_gene: TRBJ1-1
v_gene: TRBV19
d_gene: .
CDR3nt: TGTGCCAGTAGTATCTACCACACTAACACTGAAGCTTTCTTT
CDR3aa: CASSIYHTNTEAFF

j_gene: TRBJ2-3
v_gene: TRBV5-4
d_gene: TRBD2
CDR3nt: TGTGCCAGCAGCTTTGGGGGAGGGAGCACAGATACGCAGTATTTT
CDR3aa: CASSFGGGSTDTQYF

j_gene: TRBJ2-5
v_gene: TRBV5-1
d_gene: TRBD1
CDR3nt: TGCGCCAGCAGCAAAGACAGGGGGCGAACGTTGGCCCAGTACTTC
CDR3aa: CASSKDRGRTLAQYF